The present entry profiles one T cell receptor (beta chain) with its context. Its antigen target is currently unknown. Base qualities are missing; no much larger clone stands one base away. This entry is derived from a study of T cells in localized non-small cell lung cancer (TCRdb year 2020). For the wider study: The study analyzed T cell repertoires of 236 early-stage NSCLC patients, comparing tumors and uninvolved tumor-adjacent lungs. A mean age of roughly 64 years was recorded for the NSCLC patients, of whom roughly 130 were male and 95 to 110 were female. All 220 or so NSCLC patients in the cohort were treatment-naive and had localized lung tumors that were resected. What the work shows at the level of the full study, not this receptor alone: A median of around 57 of the top 100 tumor clones were detected in paired uninvolved adjacent lung, and 28 of these tumor clones were also found among the top 100 clones of the paired uninvolved adjacent lung. Longer overall survival was associated with higher T cell density in blood, whereas shorter survival was associated with higher clonality in adjacent lung. Multi-region tumor sequencing was not performed, so intratumor heterogeneity could not be excluded. Because of the exploratory design, TCR variables were selected using unadjusted p-values without false-discovery rate correction. Uninvolved tumor-adjacent lung showed the highest T cell clonality, higher than tumor, which suggests more focused antigenic responses in the uninvolved tumor-adjacent lung.

Relative to germline, V is missing 6 bases and J is missing 7 bases, with 6 bases of the junction outside any gene match. The CDR3, from cysteine to phenylalanine, totals 14 residues. Only the CDR3 DNA stays, 42 bases, in frame from base 1. From a lookup of the germline V gene, CDR1 and CDR2 are SNHLY and FYNNEI. At diagnosis, peripheral blood, uninvolved tumor-adjacent lung and tumor were collected and were preserved as a mix of fresh-frozen and FFPE material. For TCR repertoire profiling, the blood samples were analyzed as peripheral blood mononuclear cells. The immunoSEQ Assay was used to sequence TCR beta CDR3 regions from DNA. The authors' analysis ran thus. To compute T cell density, TCR beta template counts were normalized to usable DNA, which was estimated by amplifying housekeeping genes. Using the preseqR package, richness was estimated by extrapolating to 120,000 templates for tissue samples and 400,000 templates for PBMC samples. Clonality was defined as one minus Pielou's evenness. Tissue-enriched TCRs were identified through differential abundance testing performed on productive amino-acid clonotypes, with a minimum total count of 5 and an alpha of 0.1. The Jaccard Index and the Morisita Overlap Index were used to measure how much the repertoires overlapped between compartments. GLIPH clustered TCR beta CDR3s with public tetramer-defined viral CDR3s; viral motifs required at least three viral sequences plus V-gene enrichment. This immuneACCESS table, as held by TCRdb, lists in-frame sequences with V and J called but not all clones. Of the missing ones, under half trace to an unresolved V gene in checked studies; the others have no known cause. The D gene and trimming were derived from the DNA, and the V and J assignments and clone size from that table. This sample holds about 91,000 clones; roughly 87% were observed only once. Of the sample, more than 14% is held by the ten largest clones.

The sequence derives from a man aged 40-75 years with stage I squamous cell lung carcinoma. The chain is encoded by TRBV2 joined to TRBJ2-1, with 10 bases matching TRBD2. Sample: peripheral blood, taken before any cancer treatment. The CDR3 loop reads CASRERGGGNEQFF. The DNA sequence reads TGTGCCAGCAGAGAGCGGGGGGGAGGGAATGAGCAGTTCTTC.